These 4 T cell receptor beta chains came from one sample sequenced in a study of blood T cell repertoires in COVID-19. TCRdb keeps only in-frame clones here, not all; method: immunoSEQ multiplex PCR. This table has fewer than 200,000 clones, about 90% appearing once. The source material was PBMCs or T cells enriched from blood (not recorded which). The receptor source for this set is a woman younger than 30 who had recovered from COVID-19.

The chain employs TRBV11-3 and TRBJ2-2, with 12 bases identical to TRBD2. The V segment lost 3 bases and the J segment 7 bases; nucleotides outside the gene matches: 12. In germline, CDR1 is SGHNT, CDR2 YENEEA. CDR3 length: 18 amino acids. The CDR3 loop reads CASSFASTSGSSSGELFF. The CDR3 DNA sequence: TGTGCCAGCAGCTTTGCCTCGACTAGCGGGAGTAGTAGCGGGGAGCTGTTTTTT.

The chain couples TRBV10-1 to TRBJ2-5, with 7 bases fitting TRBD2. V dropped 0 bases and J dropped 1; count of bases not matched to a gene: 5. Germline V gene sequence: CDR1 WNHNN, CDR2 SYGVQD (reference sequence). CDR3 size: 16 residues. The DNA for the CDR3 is TGCGCCAGCAGTGAGTCGACGCCTAGCGGCCAAGAGACCCAGTACTTC. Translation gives CASSESTPSGQETQYF.

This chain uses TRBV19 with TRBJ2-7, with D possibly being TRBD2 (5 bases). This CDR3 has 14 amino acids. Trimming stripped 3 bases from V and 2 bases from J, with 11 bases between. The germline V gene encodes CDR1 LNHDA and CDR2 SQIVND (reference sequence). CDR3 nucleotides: TGTGCCAGTAGTATCGGAGCGGACGCCTACGAGCAGTACTTC. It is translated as CASSIGADAYEQYF.

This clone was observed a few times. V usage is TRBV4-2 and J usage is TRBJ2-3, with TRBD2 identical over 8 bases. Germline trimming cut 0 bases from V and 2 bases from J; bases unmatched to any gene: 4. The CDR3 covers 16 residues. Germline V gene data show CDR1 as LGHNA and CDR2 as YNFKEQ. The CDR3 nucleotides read TGTGCCAGCAGCCAAGAGGGACTAGGTGCCACAGATACGCAGTATTTT. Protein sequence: CASSQEGLGATDTQYF.